The sequence of this T cell receptor (beta chain) was determined in a study of blood T cell repertoires in COVID-19. Study summary: Collection of acute and convalescent COVID-19 samples took place in the United States, Italy and Spain.

This table comes from immunoSEQ multiplex PCR, and its TCRdb copy is limited to in-frame clones, with some not included. The sample holds approximately 100,000 clones, approximately 79% seen once. The CDR3 totals 14 residues. The J segment lost 0 bases and the V segment lost 6 bases, leaving 3 bases of the junction unmatched. Germline CDR1 and CDR2: MDHEN and SYDVKM. This clone was detected only once. V gene TRBV28 combines with J gene TRBJ2-5; the match to TRBD2 covers 8 bases. The sample consisted of peripheral blood. This TCR derives from a man aged 65-85 years with active or convalescent COVID-19. The CDR3 DNA reads TGTGCCAGCAGATTAGCGGGAAACCAAGAGACCCAGTACTTC. Its protein is CASRLAGNQETQYF. The full variable domain, with the rest looked up from reference TRBV28 and TRBJ2-5, is DVKVTQSSRYLVKRTGEKVFLECVQDMDHENMFWYRQDPGLGLRLIYFSYDVKMKEKGDIPEGYSVSREKKERFSLILESASTNQTSMYLCASRLAGNQETQYFGPGTRLLVL.